The clone carrying this T cell receptor beta chain was observed a handful of times. What it binds is unknown. This sample was included in a study of a mutant IDH1 vaccine in newly diagnosed glioma. Trimming left V 3 bases short and J 8 bases short, with 13 bases between. The CDR3 runs to 13 residues. The germline CDR1 and CDR2 sequences are SNHLY and FYNNEI. Time point denoted: week 5, during vaccination. Every vaccination contained 300 ug of the mutant IDH1 20-mer peptide and was paired with topical imiquimod. Libraries were prepared by immunoSEQ multiplex PCR; TCRdb keeps only in-frame clonotypes and omits some of them. The repertoire includes about 42,000 clones, 70% to 90% of them detected once, and approximately 1.5% sits in the top ten.

Material: PBMCs, obtained from a glioma patient whose treatment included an IDH1 peptide vaccine. This TCR came from a man aged 35-49 years with glioma. The chain combines TRBV2 with TRBJ1-2, with D uncertain. In DNA, the CDR3 is TGTGCCAGCAGTGATGGCCCAAACGGCGGCTACACCTTC. It codes for CASSDGPNGGYTF.